This T cell receptor (beta chain) was captured in a study of blood T cell repertoires in COVID-19. By share of the sample, this clone is large. This CDR3 contains 14 residues. Germline V gene sequence: CDR1 MNHEY, CDR2 SMNVEV (reference sequence). V trimming: 5 bases; J trimming: 8 bases; junction bases outside the gene matches: 8. Only in-frame clones appear in the TCRdb table, and some are missing; sequencing was by immunoSEQ multiplex PCR. The sample carries over 25,000 clones, about 76% recorded once. This clonotype originated in a man older than 75 with active or convalescent COVID-19. V gene TRBV27 combines with J gene TRBJ1-2; 10 bases map to TRBD1. Input material: peripheral blood. CDR3 in amino acids: CASSPSGTGEGYTF. The CDR3 nucleotides are TGTGCCAGCAGTCCATCCGGGACAGGGGAGGGCTACACCTTC.